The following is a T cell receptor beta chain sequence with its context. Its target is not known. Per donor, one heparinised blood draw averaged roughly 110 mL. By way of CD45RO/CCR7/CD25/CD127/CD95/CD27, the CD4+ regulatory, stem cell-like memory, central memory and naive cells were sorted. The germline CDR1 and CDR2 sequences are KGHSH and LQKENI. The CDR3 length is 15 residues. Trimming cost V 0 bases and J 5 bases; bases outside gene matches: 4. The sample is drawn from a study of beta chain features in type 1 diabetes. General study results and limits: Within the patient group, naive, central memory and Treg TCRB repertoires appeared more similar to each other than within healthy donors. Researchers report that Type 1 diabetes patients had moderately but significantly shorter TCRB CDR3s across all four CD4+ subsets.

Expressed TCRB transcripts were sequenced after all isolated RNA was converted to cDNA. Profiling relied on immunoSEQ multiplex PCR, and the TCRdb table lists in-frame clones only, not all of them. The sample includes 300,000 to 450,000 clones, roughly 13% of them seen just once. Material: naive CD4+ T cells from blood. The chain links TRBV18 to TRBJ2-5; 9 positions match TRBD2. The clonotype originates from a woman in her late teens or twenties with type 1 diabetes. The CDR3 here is CASSPPGLALETQYF. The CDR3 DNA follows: TGTGCCAGCTCACCACCGGGACTAGCCCTGGAGACCCAGTACTTC.